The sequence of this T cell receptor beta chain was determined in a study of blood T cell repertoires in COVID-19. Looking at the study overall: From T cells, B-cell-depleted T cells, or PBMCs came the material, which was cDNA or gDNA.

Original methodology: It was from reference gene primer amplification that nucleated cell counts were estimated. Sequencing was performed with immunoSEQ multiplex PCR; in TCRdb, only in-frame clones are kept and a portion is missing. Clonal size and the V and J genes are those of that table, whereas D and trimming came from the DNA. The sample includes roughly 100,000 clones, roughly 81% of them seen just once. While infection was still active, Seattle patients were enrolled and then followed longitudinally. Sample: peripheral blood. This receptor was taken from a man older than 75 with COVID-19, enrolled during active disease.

The chain's CDR3 is CAWTAGAYEQYF. CDR3 nucleotides: TGTGCCTGGACGGCAGGGGCCTACGAGCAGTACTTC. The chain carries TRBV30 and TRBJ2-7, with D possibly being TRBD1 (6 bases). Germline assignment: CDR1 GTSNPN and CDR2 SVGIG (reference sequence). This CDR3 is 12 amino acids long. Trimming cost V 4 bases and J 2 bases, with 9 bases left between them.